Listed below are T cell receptor beta chains from one sample, sequenced in a study of T cells expressing NK-cell markers. Each CDR3 protein gets one entry in TCRdb, which reprocessed the 5' RACE reads and gives no DNA. Its listing shows about 550,000 distinct CDR3 sequences. Specimen: blood T cells: a sorted CD56 or NKG2C T cell subset, CD4+ or CD8+ T cells, or bulk PBMC T cells (not recorded which). These receptors were collected from a man aged 18-30 years in good health. CDR3s include the opening cysteine and the closing phenylalanine or tryptophan.

>TRBJ2-7|TRBV5-6
CASSFSFRDFSYEQYF
>TRBJ2-5|TRBV28
CASSYRGRAYSQETQYF
>TRBJ2-1|TRBV5-1
CASSSQGLAGGRNEQFF
>TRBJ2-7|TRBV20-1
CSALYTSGSLNEQYF
>TRBJ2-7|TRBV18
CASSLRTGPYEQYF
>TRBJ2-7|TRBV6-2/TRBV6-3
CASSYVWGTYEQYF
>TRBJ2-3|TRBV29-1
CSVSHQISTDTQYF
>TRBJ2-3|TRBV20-1
CSACPGVASTDTQYF
>TRBJ1-3|TRBV6-5
CASSYWPSSTGNTIYF
>TRBJ2-7|TRBV5-1
CASSIEIGLAGVYEQYF
>TRBJ2-5|TRBV5-1
CASSYGVRNQETQYF
>TRBJ2-1|TRBV28
CASNPLQTSGARNEQFF
>TRBJ2-5|TRBV30
CAWSYGGSRETQYF
>TRBJ1-4|TRBV7-9
CASSSISTGGIAEKLFF
>TRBJ2-4|TRBV20-1
CSAGRGQTLAKNIQYF
>TRBJ2-7|TRBV14
CASSRKARISSYEQYF
>TRBJ1-1|TRBV12-3/TRBV12-4
CASSLIRARAEAFF
>TRBJ2-7|TRBV29-1
CSVEWTGSSYEQYF
>TRBJ2-3|TRBV27
CASSQRSGTSGPRDTQYF
>TRBJ2-1|TRBV5-1
CASSLAGATNNEQFF
>TRBJ1-4|TRBV29-1
CSGGQGGEKLFF
>TRBJ2-2|TRBV27
CASSLSGRSGQVETGELFF
>TRBJ2-1|TRBV12-3/TRBV12-4
CASEMLAGVYNEQFF
>TRBJ2-5|TRBV24-1
CATEGSGETQYF
>TRBJ2-1|TRBV29-1
CSVEDTGQGLRNEQFF
>TRBJ2-2|TRBV12-3/TRBV12-4
CASSWGLAGYGELFF
>TRBJ2-1|TRBV6-5
CASSYSKSVQNEQFF
>TRBJ2-5|TRBV10-3
CAISEGLGETQYF
>TRBJ2-4|TRBV5-1
CASSAGQARPNIQYF
>TRBJ2-5|TRBV11-2
CASSLNSVPQETQYF
>TRBJ1-6|TRBV6-1
CASRTGQPNSPLHF
>TRBJ2-6|TRBV7-9
CASSTRVQVSGANVLTF
>TRBJ2-2|TRBV27
CASSLSTGKAGELFF
>TRBJ1-1|TRBV20-1
CSASSPLESTEAFF
>TRBJ2-7|TRBV6-1
CASTPAPGPLYEQYF
>TRBJ1-1|TRBV29-1
CSVVVEQPNTEAFF
>TRBJ1-5|TRBV20-1
CSARDQGQASNQPQHF
>TRBJ2-5|TRBV11-2
CASSSRDYQETQYF
>TRBJ2-4|TRBV27
CASSLSWRGKNIQYF
>TRBJ2-7|TRBV6-2/TRBV6-3
CASRLTGAYEQYF
>TRBJ2-3|TRBV29-1
CSVESEDLGTDTQYF
>TRBJ2-2|TRBV4-2
CASSQDLRRGPITGELFF
>TRBJ2-7|TRBV6-2/TRBV6-3
CASSYLGIGADYEQYF
>TRBJ2-7|TRBV7-2
CASSFAGGGDVF
>TRBJ2-1|TRBV19
CASSIAGTGGREQFF
>TRBJ2-3|TRBV20-1
CSASEPGQGVDTQYF
>TRBJ2-5|TRBV18
CASSPGAGGPRETQYF
>TRBJ2-1|TRBV28
CASIKRTGGRVLGFF
>TRBJ2-1|TRBV7-2
CASSVPTGGNNEQFF
>TRBJ2-1|TRBV7-2
CASRLWGASGRPYNEQFF
>TRBJ2-7|TRBV7-3
CASSQDGTGEQYF
>TRBJ2-5|TRBV9
CASSPTSAQETQYF
>TRBJ2-5|TRBV10-3
CAISRDQGETQYF